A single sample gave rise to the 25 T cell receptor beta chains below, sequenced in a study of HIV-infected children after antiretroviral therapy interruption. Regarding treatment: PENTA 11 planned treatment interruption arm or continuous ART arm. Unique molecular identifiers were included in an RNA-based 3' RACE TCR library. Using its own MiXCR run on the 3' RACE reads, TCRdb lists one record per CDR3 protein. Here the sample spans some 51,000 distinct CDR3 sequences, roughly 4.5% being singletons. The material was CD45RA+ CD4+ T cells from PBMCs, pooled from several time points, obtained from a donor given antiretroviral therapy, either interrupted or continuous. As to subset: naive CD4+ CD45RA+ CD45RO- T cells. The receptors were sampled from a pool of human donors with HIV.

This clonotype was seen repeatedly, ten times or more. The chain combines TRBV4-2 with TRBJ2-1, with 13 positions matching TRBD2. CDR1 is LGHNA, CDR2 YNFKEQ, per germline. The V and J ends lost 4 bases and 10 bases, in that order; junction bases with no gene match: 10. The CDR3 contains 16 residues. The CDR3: CASSRETSGGFPEQFF. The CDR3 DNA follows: TGTGCCAGCAGCCGAGAGACTAGCGGGGGGTTTCCGGAGCAGTTCTTC.

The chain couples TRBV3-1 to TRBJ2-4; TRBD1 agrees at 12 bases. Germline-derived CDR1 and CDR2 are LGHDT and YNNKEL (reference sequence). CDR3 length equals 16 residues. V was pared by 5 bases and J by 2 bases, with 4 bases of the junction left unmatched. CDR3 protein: CASSLGQGASKNIQYF. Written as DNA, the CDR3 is TGTGCCAGCAGCTTGGGACAGGGGGCTTCCAAAAACATTCAGTACTTC.

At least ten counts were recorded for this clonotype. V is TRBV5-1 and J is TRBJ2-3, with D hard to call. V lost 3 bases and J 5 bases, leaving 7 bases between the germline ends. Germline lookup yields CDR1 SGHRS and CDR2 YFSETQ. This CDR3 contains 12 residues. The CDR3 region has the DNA TGCGCCAGCAGCTCATCACTAGATACGCAGTATTTT. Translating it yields CASSSSLDTQYF.

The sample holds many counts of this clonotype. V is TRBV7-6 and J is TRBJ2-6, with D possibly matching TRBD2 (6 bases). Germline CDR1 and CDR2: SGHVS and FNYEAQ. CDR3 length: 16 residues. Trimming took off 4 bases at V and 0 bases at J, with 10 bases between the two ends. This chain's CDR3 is CASSSDYGSGANVLTF. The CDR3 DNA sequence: TGTGCCAGCAGCTCGGACTACGGCTCTGGGGCCAACGTCCTGACTTTC.

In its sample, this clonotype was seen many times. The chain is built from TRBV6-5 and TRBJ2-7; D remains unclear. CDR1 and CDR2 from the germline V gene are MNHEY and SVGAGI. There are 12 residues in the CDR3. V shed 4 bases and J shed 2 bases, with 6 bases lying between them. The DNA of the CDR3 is TGTGCCAGCAGTTCAAGCACCTACGAGCAGTACTTC. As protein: CASSSSTYEQYF.

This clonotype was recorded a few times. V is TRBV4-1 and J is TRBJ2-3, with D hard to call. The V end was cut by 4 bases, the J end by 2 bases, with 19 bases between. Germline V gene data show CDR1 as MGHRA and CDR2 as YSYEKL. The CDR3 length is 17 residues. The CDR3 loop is CASSRVGPPLYTDTQYF. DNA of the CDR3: TGCGCCAGCAGCCGAGTAGGACCACCTCTTTACACAGATACGCAGTATTTT.

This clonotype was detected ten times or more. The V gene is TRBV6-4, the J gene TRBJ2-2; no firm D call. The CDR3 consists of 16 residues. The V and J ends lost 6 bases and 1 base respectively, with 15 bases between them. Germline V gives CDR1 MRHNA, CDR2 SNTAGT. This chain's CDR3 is CASSISLVENTGELFF. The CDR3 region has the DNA TGTGCCAGCAGCATCTCACTGGTAGAGAACACCGGGGAGCTGTTTTTT.

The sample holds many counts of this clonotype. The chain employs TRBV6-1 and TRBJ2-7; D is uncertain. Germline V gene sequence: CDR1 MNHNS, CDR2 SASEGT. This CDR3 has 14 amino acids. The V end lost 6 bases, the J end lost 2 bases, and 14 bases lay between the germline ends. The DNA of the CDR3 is TGTGCCAGCAGCCTACAAGCGACGGCCTACGAGCAGTACTTC. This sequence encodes CASSLQATAYEQYF.

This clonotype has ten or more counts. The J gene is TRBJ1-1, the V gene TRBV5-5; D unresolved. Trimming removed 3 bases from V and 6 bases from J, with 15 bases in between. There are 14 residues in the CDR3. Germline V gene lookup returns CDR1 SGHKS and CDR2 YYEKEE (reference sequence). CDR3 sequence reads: CASSSFGFGAEAFF. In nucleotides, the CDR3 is TGTGCCAGCAGCTCGTTCGGATTCGGGGCTGAAGCTTTCTTT. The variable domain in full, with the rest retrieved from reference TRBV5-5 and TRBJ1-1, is DAGVTQSPTHLIKTRGQQVTLRCSPISGHKSVSWYQQVLGQGPQFIFQYYEKEERGRGNFPDRFSARQFPNYSSELNVNALLLGDSALYLCASSSFGFGAEAFFGQGTRLTVV.

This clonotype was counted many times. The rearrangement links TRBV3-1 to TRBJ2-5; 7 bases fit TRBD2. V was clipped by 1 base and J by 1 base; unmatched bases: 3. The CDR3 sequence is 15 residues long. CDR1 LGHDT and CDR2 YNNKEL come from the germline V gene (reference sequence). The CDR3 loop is CASSQGTGGQETQYF. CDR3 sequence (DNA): TGTGCCAGCAGCCAAGGGACGGGGGGCCAAGAGACCCAGTACTTC.

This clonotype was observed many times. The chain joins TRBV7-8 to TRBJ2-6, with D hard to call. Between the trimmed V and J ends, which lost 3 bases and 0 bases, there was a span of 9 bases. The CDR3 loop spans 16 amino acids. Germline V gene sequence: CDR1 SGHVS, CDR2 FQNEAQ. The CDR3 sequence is CASSFGPFSGANVLTF. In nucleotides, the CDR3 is TGTGCCAGCAGCTTCGGACCGTTCTCTGGGGCCAACGTCCTGACTTTC. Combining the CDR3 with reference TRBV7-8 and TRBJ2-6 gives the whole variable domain GAGVSQSPRYKVAKRGQDVALRCDPISGHVSLFWYQQALGQGPEFLTYFQNEAQLDKSGLPSDRFFAERPEGSVSTLKIQRTQQEDSAVYLCASSFGPFSGANVLTFGAGSRLTVL.

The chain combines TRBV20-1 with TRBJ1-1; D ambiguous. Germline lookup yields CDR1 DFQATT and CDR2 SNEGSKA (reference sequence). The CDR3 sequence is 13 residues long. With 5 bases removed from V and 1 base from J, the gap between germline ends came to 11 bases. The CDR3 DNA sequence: TGCAGTGCTTGGATGGCGCCGAACACTGAAGCTTTCTTT. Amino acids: CSAWMAPNTEAFF.

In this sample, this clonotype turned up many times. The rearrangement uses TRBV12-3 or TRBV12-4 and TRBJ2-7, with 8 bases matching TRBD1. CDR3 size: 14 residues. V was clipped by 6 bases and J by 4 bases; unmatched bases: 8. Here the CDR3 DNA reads TGTGCCAGCAGCGCCCGTGACAGGGGATACGAGCAGTACTTC. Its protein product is CASSARDRGYEQYF.

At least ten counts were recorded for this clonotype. The CDR3 region has the DNA TGCAGTGCTAGACAAAGGACAGGGAAGGAGTACGAGCAGTACTTC. It translates to CSARQRTGKEYEQYF. This rearrangement joins TRBV20-1 to TRBJ2-7; 8 bases map to TRBD1. J gave up 4 bases and V 2 bases, and 10 bases lay outside the gene matches. Germline values: CDR1 DFQATT, CDR2 SNEGSKA (reference sequence). The CDR3 is 15 amino acids.

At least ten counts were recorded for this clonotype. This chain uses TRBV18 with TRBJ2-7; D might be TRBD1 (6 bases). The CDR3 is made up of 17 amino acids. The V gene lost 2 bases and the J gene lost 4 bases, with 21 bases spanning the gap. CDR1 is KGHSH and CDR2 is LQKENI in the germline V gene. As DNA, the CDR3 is TGTGCCAGCTCACCAAGGACAGCCCCACTTTTACTTTACGAGCAGTACTTC. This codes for CASSPRTAPLLLYEQYF.

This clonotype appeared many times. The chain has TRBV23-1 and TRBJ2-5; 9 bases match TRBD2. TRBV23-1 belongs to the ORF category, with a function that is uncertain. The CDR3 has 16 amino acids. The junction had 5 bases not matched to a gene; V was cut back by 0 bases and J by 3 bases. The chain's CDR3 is CASSQSPERGEETQYF. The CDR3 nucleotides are TGCGCCAGCAGTCAATCTCCGGAGCGGGGGGAAGAGACCCAGTACTTC.

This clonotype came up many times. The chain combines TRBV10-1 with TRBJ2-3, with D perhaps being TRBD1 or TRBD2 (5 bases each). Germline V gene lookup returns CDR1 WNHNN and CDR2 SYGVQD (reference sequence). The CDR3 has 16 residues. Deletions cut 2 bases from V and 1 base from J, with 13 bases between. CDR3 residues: CASSEVGGTRTDTQYF. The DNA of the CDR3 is TGCGCCAGCAGTGAGGTTGGGGGTACCCGCACAGATACGCAGTATTTT.

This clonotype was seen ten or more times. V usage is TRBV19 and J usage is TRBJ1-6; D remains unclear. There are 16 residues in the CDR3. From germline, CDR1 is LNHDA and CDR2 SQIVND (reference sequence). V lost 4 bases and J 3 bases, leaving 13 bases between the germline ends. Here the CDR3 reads CASSKRITLYNSPLHF. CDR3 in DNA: TGTGCCAGTAGTAAAAGGATCACCCTCTATAATTCACCCCTCCACTTT.

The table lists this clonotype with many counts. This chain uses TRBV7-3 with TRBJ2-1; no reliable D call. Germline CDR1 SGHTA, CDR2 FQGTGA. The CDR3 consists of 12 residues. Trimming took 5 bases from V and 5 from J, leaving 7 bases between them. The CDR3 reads CASSPGNNEQFF. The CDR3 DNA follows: TGTGCCAGCAGCCCAGGAAACAATGAGCAGTTCTTC.

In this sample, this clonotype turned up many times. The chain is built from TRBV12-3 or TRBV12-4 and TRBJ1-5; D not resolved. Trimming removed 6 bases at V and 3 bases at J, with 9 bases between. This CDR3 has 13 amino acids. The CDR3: CASSLGLNQPQHF. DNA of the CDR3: TGTGCCAGCAGCCTCGGTCTCAATCAGCCCCAGCATTTT.

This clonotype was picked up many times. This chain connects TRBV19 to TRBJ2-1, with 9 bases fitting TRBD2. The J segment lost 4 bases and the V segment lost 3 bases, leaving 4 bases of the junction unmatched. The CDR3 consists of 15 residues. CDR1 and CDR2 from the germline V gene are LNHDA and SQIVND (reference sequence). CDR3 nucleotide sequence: TGTGCCAGTAGTATGGGCGGGAGGGTTTACAATGAGCAGTTCTTC. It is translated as CASSMGGRVYNEQFF.

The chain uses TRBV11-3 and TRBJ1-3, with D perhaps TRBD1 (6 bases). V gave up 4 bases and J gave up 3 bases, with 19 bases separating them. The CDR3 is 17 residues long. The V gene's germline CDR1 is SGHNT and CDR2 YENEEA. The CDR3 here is CASSSSKGGARGNTIYF. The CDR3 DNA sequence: TGTGCCAGCAGCTCTTCTAAGGGGGGGGCGCGTGGAAACACCATATATTTT.

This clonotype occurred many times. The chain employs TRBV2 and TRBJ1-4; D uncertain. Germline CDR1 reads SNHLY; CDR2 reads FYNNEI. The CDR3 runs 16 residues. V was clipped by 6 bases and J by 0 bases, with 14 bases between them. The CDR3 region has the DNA TGTGCCAGCAGCACTATTAACACTGCAACTAATGAAAAACTGTTTTTT. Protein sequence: CASSTINTATNEKLFF. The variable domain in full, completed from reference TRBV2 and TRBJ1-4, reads EPEVTQTPSHQVTQMGQEVILRCVPISNHLYFYWYRQILGQKVEFLVSFYNNEISEKSEIFDDQFSVERPDGSNFTLKIRSTKLEDSAMYFCASSTINTATNEKLFFGSGTQLSVL.

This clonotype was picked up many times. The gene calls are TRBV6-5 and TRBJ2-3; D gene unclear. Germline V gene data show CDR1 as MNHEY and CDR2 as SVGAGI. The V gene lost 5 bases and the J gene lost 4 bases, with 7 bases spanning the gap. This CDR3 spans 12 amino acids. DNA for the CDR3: TGTGCCAGCAGTAACAACCCAGATACGCAGTATTTT. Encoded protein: CASSNNPDTQYF.

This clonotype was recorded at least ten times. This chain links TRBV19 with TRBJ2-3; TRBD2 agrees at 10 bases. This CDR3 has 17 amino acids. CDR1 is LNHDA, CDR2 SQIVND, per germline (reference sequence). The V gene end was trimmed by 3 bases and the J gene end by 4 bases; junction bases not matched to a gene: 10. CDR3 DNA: TGTGCCAGTAGTATGGGTCAAGCGGGGGGGGTCCCAGATACGCAGTATTTT. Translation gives CASSMGQAGGVPDTQYF.